This TCR beta chain comes out of a study of T cells in Graves' hyperthyroidism and ophthalmopathy (dated by TCRdb to the late 2010s). In terms of the full investigation: Peripheral blood was sampled at the time of initial diagnosis, prior to any treatment. To identify TCR V-J signatures that set the groups apart, the researchers used a discovery cohort of 90 to 100 patients, made up of roughly 45 with Graves' ophthalmopathy and some 60 with stable Graves' hyperthyroidism. Prospective prediction of ophthalmopathy was tested in an independent validation cohort of 18 to 20 hyperthyroidism patients and 17 patients who later progressed to ophthalmopathy. For training and testing, the 110 or so patients in the discovery cohort were randomly divided in a 7:3 ratio. In more than five Graves' hyperthyroidism patients, the study also compared T-cell repertoires from thyroid tissue with T-cell repertoires from blood. Following sampling, methimazole starting at 30 mg daily was given to hyperthyroidism patients, and high-dose intravenous methylprednisolone was given to ophthalmopathy patients. According to the paper, TCR Vbeta CDR3 sequencing was carried out on 135 peripheral blood samples, which came from approximately 43 ophthalmopathy, around 74 hyperthyroidism and around 17 progressor patients.

The TCR beta CDR3 regions were amplified from RNA transcripts. The TCR CDR3 was subjected to a first round of RT-PCR using the HTBI primer set and the Qiagen OneStep RT-PCR kit. The libraries were constructed in a second round of multiplex PCR and then size-selected and purified. Sequencing of the libraries was done on an Illumina HiSeq2000 using paired-end 100 bp reads. The published analysis was carried out like this. SOAPnuke was used to process the raw data, throwing out any read that contained adapters or uncalled bases, had a mean Phred below 15, or lacked an exact constant-primer or identifier match. High-quality paired reads were merged using COPE v1.2.5, and each unique nucleotide sequence was defined as a clonotype. Clonotypes were aligned to IMGT TRBV, TRBD and TRBJ reference segments using MiTCR v1.1. Analysis was restricted to V-J combinations with a frequency above 0.0001, which covered 98% to 99.2% of repertoires. The TCS score was defined as the ratio of F50 (clonal expansion) to E x V (chaos), calculated using BLOSUM62-based TCRdist between CDR3 peptides within each V-J. Welch's t-statistics and random forest reduced just over 500 V-J features to around 14, which were used in a naive Bayes classifier (R e1071). TCRdb took the public reads, trimmed them with fastp at Q25, ran MiXCR for clone calling and kept in-frame beta chains. Entries that share a CDR3 protein sequence are merged under the most common genes and DNA. The V and J calls come from TCRdb's annotation, not from the publication. The sample table records roughly 93,000 distinct CDR3 sequences; approximately 56% of these occur just once. 27% of the sample is held by the ten biggest clonotypes.

The research as a whole found: A 13 V-J signature model separated ophthalmopathy from stable hyperthyroidism, with approximately 86% sensitivity and about 81% specificity in cross-validation and 80%/75% in testing. No statistical method was used to set the sample size in advance, and investigators knew the group allocation. In validation, progression to ophthalmopathy was predicted by the model with 70.59% sensitivity and 72.22% specificity, a median of approximately 6.5 months before onset. Most expanded thyroid clonotypes (frequency above 0.001) were also detected in blood, suggesting blood repertoires may reflect thyroid immune responses.

Stable Graves' hyperthyroidism was defined as no progression to ophthalmopathy during 18 months of follow-up. Hyperthyroidism patients were newly diagnosed, had a disease duration of under 2 months, and were aged 18 to 65 years. Patients with uncontrolled infections, other autoimmune diseases, pregnancy or lactation were excluded. Clinical symptoms, serum thyroxine and TRAb, thyroid ultrasound, and orbital computed tomography formed the basis for the diagnoses. PBMCs were separated from roughly 9.3 ml of fresh peripheral blood using Ficoll-Paque density gradient centrifugation. Trizol reagent was used to extract total RNA, and RNA quality was then checked on an Agilent 2100 Bioanalyzer. This clonotype appeared many times. Its binding antigen is unknown. No much larger clonotype is one base removed from it; base qualities were not supplied. The source material was blood. The clonotype comes from a woman aged 40 to 50 with Graves' hyperthyroidism.

The CDR3 corresponds to CASSERRGYGYTF. The base sequence is TGTGCCAGCAGTGAACGGAGGGGCTATGGCTACACCTTC. This sequence uses TRBV6-1 and TRBJ1-2, and possibly TRBD1, on 5 matching bases. CDR1 and CDR2 were assigned from the germline V gene as MNHNS and SASEGT. Trimming at the junction amounts to 2 bases on V and 4 bases on J, and the germline ends lie 8 bases apart. Its CDR3 holds 13 amino acids, cysteine through phenylalanine. Only CDR3 DNA is held: 39 bases, read in frame from base 1.